What follows describes a single TCR beta chain. The data belong to a study of Ad26.COV2.S vaccination and SARS-CoV-2 variants. This CDR3 has 16 amino acids. CDR1 is LNHNV and CDR2 is YYDKDF in the germline V gene (reference sequence). Between the trimmed V and J ends, which lost 3 bases and 2 bases, there was a span of 14 bases. The data were produced by immunoSEQ multiplex PCR, yet TCRdb's version contains in-frame clones alone and is incomplete. The sample holds about 350,000 clones; around 90% are singletons and the top ten take about 3.8%. This receptor was identified in a human donor who had recovered from COVID-19. The source material was peripheral blood, sampled after recovery from COVID-19. The rearrangement uses TRBV15 and TRBJ1-5; D is unclear. Here the CDR3 reads CATSSTNKLGNQPQHF. The CDR3 coding sequence is TGTGCCACCAGCAGTACAAACAAACTAGGCAATCAGCCCCAGCATTTT.